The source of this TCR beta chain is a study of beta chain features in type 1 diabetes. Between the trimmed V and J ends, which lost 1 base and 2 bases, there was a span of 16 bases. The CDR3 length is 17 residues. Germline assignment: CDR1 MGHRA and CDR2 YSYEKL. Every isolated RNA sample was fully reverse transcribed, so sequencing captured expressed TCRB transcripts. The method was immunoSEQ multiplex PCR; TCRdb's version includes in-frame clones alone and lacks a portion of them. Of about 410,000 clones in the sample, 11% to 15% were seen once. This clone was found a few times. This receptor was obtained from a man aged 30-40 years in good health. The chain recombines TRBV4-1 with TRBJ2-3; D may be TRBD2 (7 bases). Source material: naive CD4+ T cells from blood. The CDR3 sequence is CASSQADRGAHTDTQYF. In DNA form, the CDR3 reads TGCGCCAGCAGCCAAGCAGATCGGGGGGCCCACACAGATACGCAGTATTTT.